The next 13 T cell receptor beta chains were all read from a single sample in a study of cytomegalovirus exposure and HLA in healthy donors. Sequencing used immunoSEQ multiplex PCR; TCRdb keeps in-frame clones, though not all of them. The sample shows 150,000 or so clones, less than 95% of them seen only once. Sequenced material: PBMCs. All receptors derive from a young man in good health and CMV-seropositive.

V gene TRBV4-2 combines with J gene TRBJ1-2, with 8 bases identical to TRBD1. CDR1 is LGHNA, CDR2 YNFKEQ, per germline. V shed 4 bases, J shed 8 bases, and the junction held 6 bases outside the gene matches. The CDR3 covers 13 residues. CDR3 amino acids: CASSLGQARGYTF. CDR3 DNA sequence: TGTGCCAGCAGCCTGGGACAGGCTAGAGGCTACACCTTC.

The chain joins TRBV10-3 to TRBJ1-2; D is possibly TRBD1 (6 bases). Germline CDR1 ENHRY, CDR2 SYGVKD. The germline V and J ends were trimmed by 3 bases and 6 bases, with 20 bases remaining between them. This CDR3 contains 16 residues. CDR3 protein: CAISEERQVPIHGYTF. The CDR3 region has the DNA TGTGCCATCAGTGAAGAAAGACAGGTACCTATTCATGGCTACACCTTC.

The sample holds one count of this clone. This chain uses TRBV28 with TRBJ1-1; no firm D call. Trimming cost V 2 bases and J 5 bases, with 12 bases left between them. Germline V CDR1 and CDR2: MDHEN, SYDVKM. The CDR3 loop spans 14 amino acids. The CDR3 is CASSLKPGWTEAFF. The DNA of the CDR3 is TGTGCCAGCAGTTTAAAACCCGGTTGGACTGAAGCTTTCTTT.

This chain's CDR3 is CASSFPGDHGYTF. CDR3 nucleotide sequence: TGTGCCAGCAGCTTTCCGGGAGACCATGGCTACACCTTC. The chain combines TRBV7-9 with TRBJ1-2; D call uncertain. Trimming cost V 3 bases and J 6 bases, with 11 bases left between them. Germline CDR1 is SEHNR and CDR2 is FQNEAQ (reference sequence). The CDR3 runs 13 residues.

CDR3 in DNA: TGTGCCAGTAGTCTGGCTAGCGGTAGCTCCTACAATGAGCAGTTCTTC. Its protein is CASSLASGSSYNEQFF. V and J are TRBV19 and TRBJ2-1; TRBD2 matches 7 bases. V lost 5 bases, J lost 0 bases, and 7 bases stayed unmatched. The germline V gene has CDR1 LNHDA and CDR2 SQIVND (reference sequence). The CDR3 totals 16 residues.

The chain is built from TRBV15 and TRBJ2-2, with 10 bases lining up with TRBD2. Germline lookup yields CDR1 LNHNV and CDR2 YYDKDF (reference sequence). The V gene end was trimmed by 2 bases and the J gene end by 0 bases; junction bases not matched to a gene: 0. This CDR3 region has 16 residues. DNA for the CDR3: TGTGCCACCAGCAGAAGCGGGAGGGCGAACACCGGGGAGCTGTTTTTT. Amino acid sequence: CATSRSGRANTGELFF.

This chain links TRBV5-1 with TRBJ1-1, with 7 positions matching TRBD1. After removal of 4 bases from V and 3 bases from J, the junction contained 3 bases not matched to a gene. The CDR3 is 13 residues long. Germline assignment: CDR1 SGHRS and CDR2 YFSETQ. The CDR3 loop is CASSDTGDTEAFF. DNA for the CDR3: TGCGCCAGCAGCGACACAGGGGACACTGAAGCTTTCTTT.

This clone appeared a single time. This sequence joins TRBV18 and TRBJ1-1, with D possibly TRBD1 on 5 matching bases. Germline-derived CDR1 and CDR2 are KGHSH and LQKENI. The CDR3 loop spans 13 amino acids. Trimming pared 5 bases from V and 4 bases from J, leaving 11 bases between. The chain's CDR3 is CASSATASTEAFF. CDR3 nucleotide sequence: TGTGCCAGCTCAGCGACAGCAAGCACTGAAGCTTTCTTT.

The V call is TRBV14, the J call TRBJ1-2, with D perhaps matching TRBD1 (5 bases). The CDR3 runs to 15 residues. CDR1 is SGHDN, CDR2 FVKESK, per germline. Trimming left V 2 bases short and J 5 bases short, with 15 bases between. The CDR3 nucleotides are TGTGCCAGCAGCCAAATTATAGGGGCTCTTTATGGCTACACCTTC. Translation gives CASSQIIGALYGYTF.

The chain combines TRBV25-1 with TRBJ2-2, with D possibly TRBD1 on 6 matching bases. The CDR3 is made up of 13 amino acids. Germline V lookup: CDR1 MGHDK, CDR2 SYGVNS. Trimming removed 0 bases at V and 9 bases at J, with 8 bases between. The CDR3 reads CASSEYRGRELFF. The DNA of the CDR3 is TGTGCCAGCAGTGAATACAGGGGCCGGGAGCTGTTTTTT.

A single count supports this clone. The rearrangement links TRBV27 to TRBJ2-2, with D possibly matching TRBD2 (6 bases). Germline-derived CDR1 and CDR2 are MNHEY and SMNVEV (reference sequence). The CDR3 is 15 amino acids. Trimming stripped 4 bases from V and 6 bases from J, with 15 bases between. CDR3 residues: CASSSLGSYAGELFF. The CDR3 nucleotides read TGTGCCAGCAGTTCCCTCGGGAGCTACGCCGGGGAGCTGTTTTTT.

The J gene is TRBJ2-7, the V gene TRBV7-8; 9 bases line up with TRBD1. V lost 2 bases to trimming and J lost 4 bases; unmatched junction nucleotides: 3. In germline, CDR1 is SGHVS, CDR2 FQNEAQ. This CDR3 has 14 residues. CDR3 in amino acids: CASSLTGQGYEQYF. Written as DNA, the CDR3 is TGTGCCAGCAGCTTAACCGGACAGGGGTACGAGCAGTACTTC.

The chain recombines TRBV28 with TRBJ2-7; 9 bases map to TRBD2. From germline, CDR1 is MDHEN and CDR2 SYDVKM. The length of the CDR3 is 14 residues. Germline trimming cut 7 bases from V and 5 bases from J; bases unmatched to any gene: 9. The CDR3 bases are TGTGCCAGCACCCGGACTAGCGAGAGTCACGAGCAGTACTTC. This sequence encodes CASTRTSESHEQYF.